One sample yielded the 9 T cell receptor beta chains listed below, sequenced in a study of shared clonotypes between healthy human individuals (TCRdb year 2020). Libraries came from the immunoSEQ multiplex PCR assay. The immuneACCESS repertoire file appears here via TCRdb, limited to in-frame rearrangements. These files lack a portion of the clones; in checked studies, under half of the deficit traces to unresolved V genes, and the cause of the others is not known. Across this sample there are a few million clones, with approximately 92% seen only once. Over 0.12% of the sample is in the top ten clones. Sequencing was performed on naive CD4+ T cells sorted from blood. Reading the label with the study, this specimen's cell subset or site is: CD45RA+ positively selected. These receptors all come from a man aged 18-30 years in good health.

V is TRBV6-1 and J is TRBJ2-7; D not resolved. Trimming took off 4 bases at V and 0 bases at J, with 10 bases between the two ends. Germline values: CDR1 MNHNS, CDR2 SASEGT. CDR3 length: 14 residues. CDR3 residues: CASSVLTDSYEQYF. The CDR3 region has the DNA TGTGCCAGCAGTGTATTGACTGACTCCTACGAGCAGTACTTC.

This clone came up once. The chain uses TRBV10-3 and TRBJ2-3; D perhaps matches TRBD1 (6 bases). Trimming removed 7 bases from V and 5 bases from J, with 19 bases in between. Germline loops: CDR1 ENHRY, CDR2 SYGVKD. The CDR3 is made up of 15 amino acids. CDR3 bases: TGTGCCATCACCTCCTCGGGACAACACCAAGATACGCAGTATTTT. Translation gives CAITSSGQHQDTQYF.

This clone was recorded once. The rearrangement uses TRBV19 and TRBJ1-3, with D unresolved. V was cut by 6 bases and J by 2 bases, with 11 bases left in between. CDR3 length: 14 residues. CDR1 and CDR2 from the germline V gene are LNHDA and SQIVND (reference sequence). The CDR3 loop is CASSWLGTGNTIYF. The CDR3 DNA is TGTGCCAGTAGCTGGTTGGGAACTGGAAACACCATATATTTT.

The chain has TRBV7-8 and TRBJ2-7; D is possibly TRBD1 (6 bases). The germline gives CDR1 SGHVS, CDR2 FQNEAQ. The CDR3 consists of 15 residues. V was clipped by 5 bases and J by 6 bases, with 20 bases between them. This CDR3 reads CASSPDSSHSSEQYF. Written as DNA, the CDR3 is TGTGCCAGCAGCCCGGACAGCAGCCACTCATCCGAGCAGTACTTC.

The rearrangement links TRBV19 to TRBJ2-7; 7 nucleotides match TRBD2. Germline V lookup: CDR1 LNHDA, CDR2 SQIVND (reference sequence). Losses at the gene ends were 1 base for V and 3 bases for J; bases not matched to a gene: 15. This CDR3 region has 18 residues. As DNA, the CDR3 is TGTGCCAGTAGTATAGCCCGTCGGGGGGTGGGATTTGACTACGAGCAGTACTTC. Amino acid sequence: CASSIARRGVGFDYEQYF.

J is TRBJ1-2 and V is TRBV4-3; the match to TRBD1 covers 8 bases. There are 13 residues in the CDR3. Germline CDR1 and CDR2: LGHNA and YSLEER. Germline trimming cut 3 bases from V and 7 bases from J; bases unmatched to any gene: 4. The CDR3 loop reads CASSHRQGTGYTF. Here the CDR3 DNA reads TGCGCCAGCAGCCACCGACAGGGGACTGGCTACACCTTC.

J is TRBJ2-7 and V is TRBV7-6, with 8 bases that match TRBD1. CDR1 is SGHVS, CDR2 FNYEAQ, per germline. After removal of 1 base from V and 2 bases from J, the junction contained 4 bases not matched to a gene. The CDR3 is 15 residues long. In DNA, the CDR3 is TGTGCCAGCAGCTTAGGACAGGGGTTACCCTACGAGCAGTACTTC. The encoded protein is CASSLGQGLPYEQYF.

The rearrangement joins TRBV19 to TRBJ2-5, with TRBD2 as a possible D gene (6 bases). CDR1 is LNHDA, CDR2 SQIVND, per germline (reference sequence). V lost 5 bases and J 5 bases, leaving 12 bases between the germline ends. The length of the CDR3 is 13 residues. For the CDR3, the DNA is TGTGCCAGTAGTGGGGGACTTGGGGAGACCCAGTACTTC. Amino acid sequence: CASSGGLGETQYF.

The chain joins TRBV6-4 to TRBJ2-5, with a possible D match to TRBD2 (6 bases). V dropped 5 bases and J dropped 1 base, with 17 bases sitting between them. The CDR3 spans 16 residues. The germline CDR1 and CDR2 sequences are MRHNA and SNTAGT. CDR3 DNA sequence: TGTGCCAGCAGTCAGCGGGCGAAGACACCCCAAGAGACCCAGTACTTC. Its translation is CASSQRAKTPQETQYF.